Shown below are 6 T cell receptor beta chains from a single sample sequenced in a study of human T cells and chemical hapten exposure. TCRdb reprocessed the RACE reads via MiXCR and lists one record per CDR3 protein. The table has 150,000 to 200,000 distinct CDR3 sequences, roughly 25% seen once. Time point denoted: patch test 3, about 24 weeks after DPC sensitization. Treatment here: therapeutic diphenylcyclopropenone sensitization with weekly scalp DPC. This specimen was whole blood, taken in connection with sensitization to the hapten diphenylcyclopropenone (DPC). The receptors were gathered from a woman between 18 and 30 years old with alopecia areata. Some clones in this sample may be carry-over from other donors' samples.

This chain connects TRBV20-1 to TRBJ2-7, with D possibly matching TRBD2 (6 bases). The CDR3 has 12 residues. V lost 1 base, J lost 4 bases, and 8 bases lay in between. Germline lookup yields CDR1 DFQATT and CDR2 SNEGSKA (reference sequence). CDR3 sequence reads: CSARVGLYEQYF. In nucleotides, the CDR3 is TGCAGTGCTAGAGTCGGACTATACGAGCAGTACTTC.

The chain joins TRBV9 to TRBJ1-2; no clear D. The V end lost 4 bases, the J end lost 8 bases, and 24 bases lay between the germline ends. Germline CDR1 and CDR2: SGDLS and YYNGEE. This CDR3 contains 16 residues. Here the CDR3 DNA reads TGTGCCAGCAGCAATCCGTTGGGCCGCCAAGTAGAGGGCTACACCTTC. Translated: CASSNPLGRQVEGYTF.

This clonotype was seen a handful of times. The chain recombines TRBV3-1 with TRBJ2-3, with a weak D call TRBD2 (6 bases). The CDR3 covers 13 residues. CDR1 is LGHDT, CDR2 YNNKEL, per germline (reference sequence). V was pared by 7 bases and J by 3 bases, with 11 bases between. This CDR3 reads CASTPRGTDTQYF. The CDR3 DNA sequence: TGTGCCAGCACCCCGCGGGGAACAGATACGCAGTATTTT.

This sequence joins TRBV20-1 and TRBJ2-1; 10 bases map to TRBD1. The CDR3 length is 14 residues. Looked up from germline, CDR1 is DFQATT and CDR2 is SNEGSKA (reference sequence). Losses at the gene ends were 3 bases for V and 4 bases for J; bases not matched to a gene: 3. The CDR3 spells CSARLDRGYNEQFF. Here the CDR3 DNA reads TGCAGTGCTAGGCTGGACAGGGGGTACAATGAGCAGTTCTTC.

This clonotype was seen at least ten times. The CDR3 sequence: CSACQGAGTEAFF. CDR3 coding DNA: TGCAGTGCTTGTCAGGGGGCAGGGACTGAAGCTTTCTTT. The chain is built from TRBV20-1 and TRBJ1-1, with 8 bases lining up with TRBD1. This CDR3 contains 13 residues. From germline, CDR1 is DFQATT and CDR2 SNEGSKA (reference sequence). With V trimmed by 5 bases and J by 5 bases, 7 bases remained unmatched.

Many counts were recorded for this clonotype. V gene TRBV10-3 combines with J gene TRBJ1-2; D not certain. The germline V gene has CDR1 ENHRY and CDR2 SYGVKD. CDR3 length: 12 amino acids. Trimming removed 4 bases from V and 8 bases from J, with 11 bases in between. The CDR3 here is CAISAGPEGYTF. CDR3 coding DNA: TGTGCCATCAGTGCGGGCCCCGAAGGCTACACCTTC.